Listed here is a single TCR beta chain. Its target is not known. CDR1 is SGHTA and CDR2 is FQGNSA in the germline V gene. CDR3 length: 13 residues. Trimming stripped 0 bases from V and 7 bases from J, with 8 bases between. This sample was included in a study of T cell repertoires in cytomegalovirus infection. Study in general: A matching HLA type, together with CMV infection, was signaled by public TCR beta signatures. Study-level results: Ex vivo responses were dominated by HLA-C-restricted CMV-specific TCR beta clonotypes.

TCRdb fed the reads into MiXCR, producing one record per CDR3 protein. There are approximately 600,000 distinct CDR3 sequences in the sample; around two fifths occur only once, and around 50% lies in the top ten. This chain links TRBV7-2 with TRBJ2-3; D is ambiguous. The sequence derives from a human donor in good health (CMV status not recorded). Some clones in this sample may be carry-over from other donors' samples. The sample here was cultured PBMCs, taken from culture after CMV antigen stimulation. The CDR3 coding sequence is TGTGCCAGCAGCTTAGCAGCCCATAATACGCAGTATTTT. This gives the protein CASSLAAHNTQYF.